Listed below are T cell receptor beta chains from one sample, sequenced in a study of PD-1 blockade in classical Hodgkin lymphoma. Sequenced by immunoSEQ multiplex PCR; TCRdb stores in-frame clones only, minus some. Among about 4,700 clones listed, roughly 66% were seen once. The input for sequencing was peripheral blood mononuclear cells (PBMCs), taken before the second cycle of nivolumab. The receptors here all came from a human donor with classical Hodgkin lymphoma. Each CDR3 is given with its conserved first and last residue. D genes are given only for firm matches. Clone size is given for some rows only: seen once, a few or many times, or a class if the clone is expanded.

>NA|NA|TRBJ2-7|TRBV28
CASQFTNSYEQYF
TGTGCCAGTCAGTTTACCAACTCCTACGAGCAGTACTTC
>NA|NA|TRBJ1-3|TRBV28
CASSLWTELISGNTIYF
TGTGCCAGCAGTTTATGGACGGAATTAATCTCTGGAAACACCATATATTTT
>NA|NA|TRBJ2-7|TRBV20-1
CSASAMPVDNF
TGCAGTGCTAGCGCTATGCCTGTTGACAACTTC
>NA|NA|TRBJ1-1|TRBV19
CASSNQGPTEAFF
TGTGCCAGTAGTAACCAGGGTCCCACTGAAGCTTTCTTT
>NA|NA|TRBJ2-3|TRBV5-1
CASSLGASTDTQYF
TGCGCCAGCAGCTTGGGGGCAAGCACAGATACGCAGTATTTT
>NA|NA|TRBJ1-1|TRBV19
CASRDHRDDRTEAFF
TGTGCCAGTAGAGACCACAGGGACGATAGGACTGAAGCTTTCTTT
>NA|NA|TRBJ2-7|TRBV6-1
CASSEPGYEQYF
TGTGCCAGCAGTGAACCCGGTTACGAGCAGTACTTC
>NA|few|TRBJ2-5|TRBV5-1
CASSPGSGRRQETQYF
TGCGCCAGCAGCCCGGGTTCTGGGCGACGCCAAGAGACCCAGTACTTC
>NA|few|TRBJ1-5|TRBV19
CASSPQGSQPQHF
TGTGCCAGTAGCCCTCAGGGGAGTCAGCCCCAGCATTTT
>NA|medium-sized|TRBJ1-6|TRBV2
CASRGESPLHF
TGTGCCAGCAGGGGTGAATCACCCCTCCACTTT
>NA|NA|TRBJ1-5|TRBV4-1
CASSQDDGSGNQPQHF
TGCGCCAGCAGCCAAGATGATGGATCAGGCAATCAGCCCCAGCATTTT
>TRBD2|NA|TRBJ2-1|TRBV5-4
CASSLGLAGVTAYNEQFF
TGTGCCAGCAGCTTGGGACTAGCGGGAGTCACCGCCTACAATGAGCAGTTCTTC
>NA|NA|TRBJ2-7|TRBV19
CASSILAPPAGEQYF
TGTGCCAGTAGTATCCTGGCGCCCCCGGCGGGCGAGCAGTACTTC
>NA|NA|TRBJ1-2|TRBV2
CASSEAGAYGYTF
TGTGCCAGCAGTGAAGCAGGGGCCTATGGCTACACCTTC
>TRBD1|NA|TRBJ1-5|TRBV19
CASSLQGIPQPQHF
TGTGCCAGTAGTCTACAGGGGATCCCTCAGCCCCAGCATTTT
>TRBD2|NA|TRBJ2-5|TRBV27
CASSFGGRGAGETQYF
TGTGCCAGCAGTTTTGGGGGGAGGGGCGCAGGAGAGACCCAGTACTTC
>NA|NA|TRBJ1-3|TRBV10-3
CAISTGGRNTIYF
TGTGCCATCAGTACTGGGGGGAGAAACACCATATATTTT
>NA|NA|TRBJ1-1|TRBV10-1
CASRRGGATEAFF
TGCGCCAGCAGACGCGGAGGGGCCACTGAAGCTTTCTTT
>TRBD2|NA|TRBJ2-1|TRBV4-1
CASSQDLSGLKREQFF
TGCGCCAGCAGCCAAGACCTTAGCGGGCTAAAGCGCGAGCAGTTCTTC
>NA|NA|TRBJ1-1|TRBV10-3
CAISVVGPSSGGTEAFF
TGTGCCATCAGTGTGGTAGGGCCTTCTTCGGGGGGCACTGAAGCTTTCTTT
>TRBD2|NA|TRBJ2-7|TRBV19
CASSINSGSTYEQYF
TGTGCCAGTAGTATAAATAGCGGGAGTACGTACGAGCAGTACTTC
>NA|medium-sized|TRBJ1-1|TRBV19
CASSIAHTEAFF
TGTGCCAGTAGTATTGCGCACACTGAAGCTTTCTTT
>NA|NA|TRBJ1-1|TRBV20-1
CSAEIDMGAFF
TGCAGTGCTGAAATAGACATGGGAGCTTTCTTT
>NA|NA|TRBJ2-7|TRBV14
CASSQENRYLAYEQYF
TGTGCCAGCAGCCAAGAAAACCGGTACTTGGCGTACGAGCAGTACTTC
>TRBD2|NA|TRBJ2-1|TRBV5-5
CASSRTSGTNEQFF
TGTGCCAGCAGCAGGACTAGCGGGACCAATGAGCAGTTCTTC
>NA|NA|TRBJ1-4|TRBV7-2
CASSPTPATGLNEKLFF
TGTGCCAGCAGCCCCACCCCGGCGACAGGTTTAAATGAAAAACTGTTTTTT
>NA|NA|TRBJ1-6|TRBV28
CASSSPNSPLHF
TGTGCCAGCAGTTCCCCTAATTCACCCCTCCACTTT
>TRBD1|NA|TRBJ1-1|TRBV4-2
CASSQDPSDRGHTEAFF
TGTGCCAGCAGCCAAGATCCCTCGGACAGGGGGCACACTGAAGCTTTCTTT
>TRBD2|NA|TRBJ2-1|TRBV7-8
CASSPTSGRRNEQFF
TGTGCCAGCAGCCCCACTAGCGGGAGAAGGAATGAGCAGTTCTTC